The 32 T cell receptor beta chains reported below all come from one sample, sequenced in a study of neurological immune-mediated disorders. TCRdb re-derived calls from the 5' RACE reads in MiXCR, one entry per CDR3 protein. The data show approximately 59,000 distinct CDR3 sequences, approximately 5.1% seen once. The sample comprised PBMCs. These receptors were collected from a human donor with multiple sclerosis. The donor label of this sample is uncertain.

The chain employs TRBV20-1 and TRBJ1-6; tentative D call: TRBD1 (6 bases). Germline V gives CDR1 DFQATT, CDR2 SNEGSKA (reference sequence). The CDR3 extends over 15 amino acids. With 5 bases removed from V and 0 bases from J, the gap between germline ends came to 11 bases. CDR3 nucleotides: TGCAGTGCTTACACAGGGAACTCCTATAATTCACCCCTCCACTTT. As protein: CSAYTGNSYNSPLHF.

The sample holds many counts of this clonotype. The chain has TRBV6-5 and TRBJ2-3, with 14 bases matching TRBD2. The CDR3 has 16 residues. From germline, CDR1 is MNHEY and CDR2 SVGAGI. V dropped 4 bases and J dropped 9; count of bases not matched to a gene: 9. CDR3 amino acids: CASSSPRLAGGRTQYF. The CDR3 bases are TGTGCCAGCAGTTCACCTCGACTAGCGGGGGGGCGCACGCAGTATTTT.

This clonotype occurred many times. The rearrangement uses TRBV20-1 and TRBJ1-1; TRBD1 matches at 7 bases. Trimming at V came to 0 bases and at J to 0 bases, leaving 7 bases not matched to a gene. Germline CDR1 DFQATT, CDR2 SNEGSKA (reference sequence). The CDR3 is 16 amino acids. The CDR3 coding sequence is TGCAGTGCTAGAGAAGGGGGCGGATTGATGAACACTGAAGCTTTCTTT. This translates into CSAREGGGLMNTEAFF.

This clonotype has a count of ten or more. V is TRBV5-1 and J is TRBJ2-1; 8 bases match TRBD1. CDR1 is SGHRS and CDR2 is YFSETQ in the germline V gene. This CDR3 is built from 16 residues. Germline trimming cut 0 bases from V and 1 base from J; bases unmatched to any gene: 3. CDR3: CASSLGQGPSYNEQFF. The CDR3 coding sequence is TGCGCCAGCAGCTTGGGACAGGGGCCTTCCTACAATGAGCAGTTCTTC.

Only a few counts were recorded for this clonotype. The chain uses TRBV7-9 and TRBJ2-3; 9 positions agree with TRBD2. Germline assignment: CDR1 SEHNR and CDR2 FQNEAQ (reference sequence). With V trimmed by 1 base and J by 6 bases, 8 bases remained unmatched. The CDR3 covers 16 residues. CDR3 residues: CASSLVLAGNVDTQYF. CDR3 bases: TGTGCCAGCAGCTTAGTACTAGCGGGTAACGTGGATACGCAGTATTTT.

This clonotype has at least ten counts. The genes are TRBV20-1 and TRBJ2-7; 7 positions match TRBD2. V lost 5 bases to trimming and J lost 2 bases; unmatched junction nucleotides: 6. The CDR3 is 13 residues long. Germline CDR1 DFQATT, CDR2 SNEGSKA (reference sequence). CDR3 residues: CSAGRDVPYEQYF. The CDR3 DNA sequence: TGCAGTGCTGGGAGGGACGTCCCCTACGAGCAGTACTTC.

This clonotype has at least ten counts. The chain links TRBV7-9 to TRBJ2-5, with D perhaps matching TRBD1 or TRBD2 (5 bases each). The V end lost 5 bases, the J end lost 5 bases, and 12 bases lay between the germline ends. The CDR3 runs 13 residues. Germline CDR1 SEHNR, CDR2 FQNEAQ (reference sequence). The CDR3 is CASSPGLLETQYF. The CDR3, as DNA: TGTGCCAGCAGCCCGGGGCTGTTGGAGACCCAGTACTTC.

This clonotype was counted at least ten times. This rearrangement joins TRBV6-5 to TRBJ1-1; TRBD1 matches 9 bases. CDR1 is MNHEY and CDR2 is SVGAGI in the germline V gene. With V trimmed by 7 bases and J by 5 bases, 14 bases remained unmatched. CDR3 size: 16 residues. The CDR3 is CASMILTGGRRTEAFF. In nucleotides, the CDR3 is TGTGCCAGCATGATTCTGACAGGGGGGCGACGGACTGAAGCTTTCTTT.

This clonotype was recorded many times. J is TRBJ2-7 and V is TRBV7-6; the D gene is possibly TRBD2 (7 bases). This CDR3 has 16 amino acids. V lost 1 base, J lost 0 bases, and 13 bases lay in between. Germline CDR1 reads SGHVS; CDR2 reads FNYEAQ. The CDR3, as DNA: TGTGCCAGCAGCTTAGTAGGCGGGGGCAGCTCCTACGAGCAGTACTTC. Translation gives CASSLVGGGSSYEQYF.

There are many counts of this clonotype. V and J are TRBV5-1 and TRBJ1-2; 7 bases agree with TRBD1. The V gene end was trimmed by 5 bases and the J gene end by 6 bases; junction bases not matched to a gene: 10. The germline V gene encodes CDR1 SGHRS and CDR2 YFSETQ. CDR3 length: 14 residues. This chain's CDR3 is CASRQGGQENGYTF. The CDR3 DNA reads TGCGCCAGCAGACAAGGAGGACAGGAAAATGGCTACACCTTC.

This clonotype was recorded at least ten times. V gene TRBV12-3 or TRBV12-4 combines with J gene TRBJ1-5, with TRBD1 matching over 10 bases. The trim removed 6 bases at V and 6 bases at J, leaving 8 bases unmatched. This CDR3 has 15 amino acids. CDR3 bases: TGTGCCAGCAGCTCCGGGACAGGGGACTTTCAGCCCCAGCATTTT. Translation gives CASSSGTGDFQPQHF.

This clonotype has at least ten counts. The chain couples TRBV5-1 to TRBJ2-7, with 12 bases that match TRBD2. Germline CDR1 SGHRS, CDR2 YFSETQ. The CDR3 sequence is 16 residues long. V was clipped by 4 bases and J by 1 base; unmatched bases: 6. The CDR3 bases are TGCGCCAGCAGCCCGTTACTAGCGGGGGGATCCTACGAGCAGTACTTC. It specifies CASSPLLAGGSYEQYF.

This clonotype was counted many times. This chain joins TRBV6-6 and TRBJ1-2; 7 nucleotides line up with TRBD1. The germline gives CDR1 MNHNY, CDR2 SVGAGI (reference sequence). V trimming: 2 bases; J trimming: 6 bases; junction bases outside the gene matches: 3. This CDR3 is built from 13 residues. The CDR3 coding sequence is TGTGCCAGCAGTTACATAGGGGGCGATGGCTACACCTTC. Its translation is CASSYIGGDGYTF.

This clonotype was picked up many times. CDR3 in amino acids: CASSQGDNLNQPQHF. In nucleotides, the CDR3 is TGCGCCAGCAGCCAAGGGGACAATCTCAATCAGCCCCAGCATTTT. V gene TRBV4-1 combines with J gene TRBJ1-5; TRBD1 is a possible D gene (6 bases). The germline V gene has CDR1 MGHRA and CDR2 YSYEKL. V lost 1 base and J lost 3, with 10 bases in between. The CDR3 has 15 amino acids.

This clonotype has a count of ten or more. The genes are TRBV4-2 and TRBJ1-3, with D uncertain. Germline CDR1 LGHNA, CDR2 YNFKEQ. The CDR3 covers 14 residues. The V and J ends lost 4 bases and 4 bases respectively, with 11 bases between them. DNA for the CDR3: TGTGCCAGCAGCCTTAGTGATGGGGGAAACACCATATATTTT. Its protein product is CASSLSDGGNTIYF.

In its sample, this clonotype was seen many times. The chain employs TRBV15 and TRBJ2-7, with 7 positions matching TRBD1. This CDR3 has 15 residues. Germline lookup yields CDR1 LNHNV and CDR2 YYDKDF (reference sequence). V lost 0 bases to trimming and J lost 5 bases; unmatched junction nucleotides: 7. DNA of the CDR3: TGTGCCACCAGCAGAGACAGGGGGTTTCTCGACGAGCAGTACTTC. This encodes CATSRDRGFLDEQYF.

The chain is built from TRBV25-1 and TRBJ2-7; a weak D match, TRBD2 (7 bases). Germline assignment: CDR1 MGHDK and CDR2 SYGVNS. The CDR3 sequence is 12 residues long. V lost 7 bases, J lost 7 bases, and 14 bases lay in between. CDR3 region: CASTSGRGEQYF. The CDR3 DNA follows: TGTGCCAGCACCTCAGGGAGGGGGGAGCAGTACTTC.

This clonotype has at least ten counts. The chain uses TRBV5-1 and TRBJ1-2, with 9 positions matching TRBD1. Trimming cost V 4 bases and J 5 bases; bases outside gene matches: 18. The CDR3 loop spans 18 amino acids. Germline V gene data show CDR1 as SGHRS and CDR2 as YFSETQ. The CDR3 nucleotides are TGCGCCAGCAGCGTCGCCGAGGGACAGGGTGGGGTAGGGTATGGCTACACCTTC. This translates into CASSVAEGQGGVGYGYTF.

There are many counts of this clonotype. Germline and junction disagree at one end, which may indicate a read error. The chain uses TRBV20-1 and TRBJ1-2; D perhaps matches TRBD1 (5 bases). The V gene's germline CDR1 is DFQATT and CDR2 SNEGSKA (reference sequence). CDR3 size: 12 residues. The CDR3 DNA reads TGCAGTGCTGGAGACAGAGGCTATGGCTACACCTTC. It codes for CSAGDRGYGYTF.

This clonotype was detected many times. The chain has TRBV12-3 or TRBV12-4 and TRBJ2-2, with a possible D match to TRBD2 (6 bases). Trimming shortened V by 8 bases and J by 4 bases, and 8 bases separated the two germline ends. The CDR3 totals 12 residues. CDR3 sequence (DNA): TGTGCCAGCCGGGGGATCACCGGGGAGCTGTTTTTT. It codes for CASRGITGELFF.

At least ten counts were recorded for this clonotype. The rearrangement joins TRBV7-2 to TRBJ2-6; D uncertain. The germline CDR1 and CDR2 sequences are SGHTA and FQGNSA. The CDR3 sequence is 16 residues long. V lost 1 base, J lost 0 bases, and 7 bases lay in between. As DNA, the CDR3 is TGTGCCAGCAGCTTAGGGCACTTCTCTGGGGCCAACGTCCTGACTTTC. It encodes CASSLGHFSGANVLTF.

This clonotype was seen repeatedly, ten times or more. The rearrangement links TRBV5-1 to TRBJ2-6; D is uncertain. From germline, CDR1 is SGHRS and CDR2 YFSETQ. The length of the CDR3 is 14 residues. Trimming took off 5 bases at V and 0 bases at J, with 6 bases between the two ends. The CDR3 sequence: CASRSVSGANVLTF. In DNA form, the CDR3 reads TGCGCCAGCAGATCAGTCTCTGGGGCCAACGTCCTGACTTTC.

There are many counts of this clonotype. The rearrangement links TRBV5-1 to TRBJ2-5, with a possible D match to TRBD2 (5 bases). Between the trimmed V and J ends, which lost 5 bases and 4 bases, there was a span of 15 bases. CDR1 and CDR2 from the germline V gene are SGHRS and YFSETQ. This CDR3 region has 14 residues. CDR3 nucleotide sequence: TGCGCCAGCAGTCCGGCGGACTCAGTAGAGACCCAGTACTTC. Translating it yields CASSPADSVETQYF.

This clonotype was recorded at least ten times. This sequence joins TRBV5-1 and TRBJ2-7; 8 bases are a match to TRBD1. CDR3 size: 14 residues. The trim removed 0 bases at V and 9 bases at J, leaving 8 bases unmatched. The germline CDR1 and CDR2 sequences are SGHRS and YFSETQ. The CDR3 DNA is TGCGCCAGCAGCTTGGAGCCGGACAGGGTTTGGCAGTACTTC. It translates to CASSLEPDRVWQYF.

This clonotype has a count of ten or more. The V call is TRBV9, the J call TRBJ2-1, with 10 bases fitting TRBD2. Unmatched junction bases numbered 3, after V lost 1 base and J lost 5 bases. Germline loops: CDR1 SGDLS, CDR2 YYNGEE. This CDR3 has 15 residues. The CDR3 bases are TGTGCCAGCAGCGTAAAGCGGGGGGGTAACAATGAGCAGTTCTTC. It is translated as CASSVKRGGNNEQFF. The whole variable domain, remainder taken from reference TRBV9 and TRBJ2-1, is DSGVTQTPKHLITATGQRVTLRCSPRSGDLSVYWYQQSLDQGLQFLIQYYNGEERAKGNILERFSAQQFPDLHSELNLSSLELGDSALYFCASSVKRGGNNEQFFGPGTRLTVL.

This clonotype was counted at least ten times. The J gene is TRBJ2-7, the V gene TRBV7-2; 7 bases are a match to TRBD1. V was clipped by 1 base and J by 2 bases; unmatched bases: 2. Germline V gene sequence: CDR1 SGHTA, CDR2 FQGNSA. CDR3 length: 14 residues. The CDR3 protein is CASSLGGGAYEQYF. The CDR3 DNA reads as TGTGCCAGCAGCTTAGGAGGGGGCGCCTACGAGCAGTACTTC.

This clonotype showed up many times. The V gene is TRBV29-1, the J gene TRBJ2-4; D may correspond to TRBD1 or TRBD2 (6 bases each). Trimming took 2 bases from V and 16 from J, leaving 15 bases between them. Germline V lookup: CDR1 SQVTM, CDR2 ANQGSEA. This CDR3 comprises 11 residues. The CDR3 region is CSVELTGALYF. The CDR3 nucleotides read TGCAGCGTTGAATTGACGGGGGCTTTATACTTC.

This clonotype came up many times. This rearrangement joins TRBV5-8 to TRBJ2-7, with D perhaps matching TRBD1 or TRBD2 (5 bases each). From germline, CDR1 is SGHTS and CDR2 YDEGEE. The CDR3 totals 16 residues. V was pared by 7 bases and J by 0 bases, with 20 bases between. CDR3 amino acids: CASPDLGTESSYEQYF. The CDR3 region has the DNA TGTGCCAGCCCCGACTTAGGGACGGAAAGCTCCTACGAGCAGTACTTC.

This clonotype occurred many times. The rearrangement joins TRBV20-1 to TRBJ2-7; 13 bases agree with TRBD2. This CDR3 is 17 amino acids long. Germline CDR1 is DFQATT and CDR2 is SNEGSKA (reference sequence). The V and J ends lost 5 bases and 3 bases, in that order; junction bases with no gene match: 13. The CDR3 loop reads CSARPTSGGSFIYEQYF. Written as DNA, the CDR3 is TGCAGTGCTCGACCGACTAGCGGGGGGTCTTTTATCTACGAGCAGTACTTC.

This clonotype was picked up many times. The rearrangement links TRBV25-1 to TRBJ1-2; D unclear. The CDR3 sequence is 14 residues long. V was pared by 2 bases and J by 0 bases, with 7 bases between. Germline V gene lookup returns CDR1 MGHDK and CDR2 SYGVNS. CDR3 in amino acids: CASSEGRSNYGYTF. The CDR3 coding sequence is TGTGCCAGCAGTGAAGGGCGGTCTAACTATGGCTACACCTTC.

This clonotype was detected many times. The chain is built from TRBV2 and TRBJ2-2, with TRBD2 as a possible D gene (5 bases). This CDR3 spans 13 amino acids. Trimming left V 7 bases short and J 3 bases short, with 9 bases between. Germline loops: CDR1 SNHLY, CDR2 FYNNEI. CDR3 sequence (DNA): TGTGCCAGCATGAGGGCGGACACCGGGGAGCTGTTTTTT. Translating it yields CASMRADTGELFF.

This clonotype was detected ten times or more. The chain couples TRBV5-1 to TRBJ2-5; a weak D match, TRBD1 (6 bases). Trimming stripped 0 bases from V and 6 bases from J, with 15 bases between. Germline V gene sequence: CDR1 SGHRS, CDR2 YFSETQ. This CDR3 is 15 amino acids long. This CDR3 reads CASSLEISGTQTQYF. Here the CDR3 DNA reads TGCGCCAGCAGCTTGGAGATTAGTGGGACACAGACCCAGTACTTC.